The T cell receptor beta chain described here comes from a study of OX40 agonist ivuxolimab in advanced cancers. Across the study: Ivuxolimab, an agonistic anti-OX40 (CD134) antibody, was given to patients. Eligibility admitted prior anti-PD-1, anti-PD-L1 or anti-CTLA-4 therapy; 40% to 50% had some.

CDR1 SEHNR and CDR2 FQNEAQ come from the germline V gene (reference sequence). This CDR3 region has 13 residues. The V end was cut by 1 base, the J end by 7 bases, with 8 bases between. Here immunoSEQ multiplex PCR was the method, and the copy in TCRdb shows in-frame clones only, minus some. The repertoire holds about 59,000 clones, with approximately 89% as singletons. Overall study findings and caveats: The work left the antigen specificity of expanded peripheral T cells undetermined. In general, CD8+ T cells held more expanded clones than CD4+ did, on average.

In the case of this clone: Antigen specificity is unknown.

This chain connects TRBV7-9 to TRBJ2-4; the D gene is possibly TRBD2 (6 bases). Sequencing was performed on CD4+ or CD8+ T cells sorted from blood, taken in a trial of the OX40 agonist ivuxolimab. The sequence derives from an adult with an advanced solid tumor such as melanoma, head and neck, liver or kidney cancer. CDR3 DNA sequence: TGTGCCAGCAGCTTAGGTGGAGGGAACATTCAGTACTTC. Protein: CASSLGGGNIQYF.